A single sample is the source of the 27 T cell receptor beta chains below, sequenced in a study of blood T cell repertoires in COVID-19 (dated by TCRdb to the early 2020s). The library was generated by the immunoSEQ multiplex PCR assay. TCRdb holds this immuneACCESS table with in-frame rearrangements only. Some clones are missing; in checked studies, unresolved V genes explain under half, and the rest has no known cause. For this sample the table gives some 350,000 clones, of which 87% were detected only once. Around 6% of the sample goes to the ten largest clones. Material: peripheral blood. The receptor set was obtained from a woman in her forties or fifties with COVID-19, enrolled during active disease.

The rearrangement joins TRBV6-4 to TRBJ1-6, with 8 bases identical to TRBD1. V shed 6 bases, J shed 13 bases, and the junction held 8 bases outside the gene matches. The CDR3 is 13 amino acids. CDR1 MRHNA and CDR2 SNTAGT come from the germline V gene. Here the CDR3 reads CASRPQQGGPLHF. The CDR3 DNA follows: TGTGCCAGCAGGCCCCAACAGGGGGGGCCCCTCCACTTT.

This clone was recorded once. V is TRBV25-1 and J is TRBJ2-1; 8 nucleotides line up with TRBD2. From germline, CDR1 is MGHDK and CDR2 SYGVNS. Trimming cost V 3 bases and J 7 bases; bases outside gene matches: 5. The CDR3 contains 14 residues. The CDR3 spells CASSDAGGLNEQFF. CDR3 bases: TGTGCCAGCAGTGATGCGGGAGGACTGAATGAGCAGTTCTTC. The full variable domain, in which reference TRBV25-1 and TRBJ2-1 provide the parts outside the CDR3, is EADIYQTPRYLVIGTGKKITLECSQTMGHDKMYWYQQDPGMELHLIHYSYGVNSTEKGDLSSESTVSRIRTEHFPLTLESARPSHTSQYLCASSDAGGLNEQFFGPGTRLTVL.

The rearrangement joins TRBV15 to TRBJ2-3; TRBD2 might be the D (6 bases). Trimming pared 3 bases from V and 2 bases from J, leaving 12 bases between. CDR1 and CDR2 from the germline V gene are LNHNV and YYDKDF (reference sequence). There are 15 residues in the CDR3. The CDR3 DNA reads TGTGCCACCAGCAGTGGCCGGGACTTCACAGATACGCAGTATTTT. It codes for CATSSGRDFTDTQYF.

The chain has TRBV5-1 and TRBJ2-3; TRBD2 agrees at 7 bases. Germline trimming cut 4 bases from V and 6 bases from J; bases unmatched to any gene: 14. Germline V lookup: CDR1 SGHRS, CDR2 YFSETQ. The CDR3 runs 16 residues. The CDR3 loop is CASSLSPGRASDTQYF. DNA of the CDR3: TGCGCCAGCAGCCTCTCCCCAGGGAGGGCTTCGGATACGCAGTATTTT.

The V and J genes are TRBV6-5 and TRBJ1-3, with 8 bases matching TRBD2. The tail of the sequence fits TRBJ2-2 better, so the J call may be wrong. CDR3 length: 13 residues. Germline lookup yields CDR1 MNHEY and CDR2 SVGAGI. The CDR3 DNA sequence: TGTGCCAGCACAGCGGGAGACACCGGGGAGCTGTTTTTT. Its translation: CASTAGDTGELFF.

V gene TRBV27 combines with J gene TRBJ2-7; the D gene is possibly TRBD2 (5 bases). Germline values: CDR1 MNHEY, CDR2 SMNVEV (reference sequence). This CDR3 is built from 17 residues. V was clipped by 2 bases and J by 4 bases, with 21 bases between them. CDR3 nucleotide sequence: TGTGCCAGCAGTTTAGGGGATCCTAGGACTGGGAGATACGAGCAGTACTTC. Protein product: CASSLGDPRTGRYEQYF.

The chain combines TRBV11-2 with TRBJ2-5; TRBD2 matches at 9 bases. Germline V gene lookup returns CDR1 SGHAT and CDR2 FQNNGV. The CDR3 consists of 16 residues. Losses at the gene ends were 5 bases for V and 5 bases for J; bases not matched to a gene: 12. In DNA, the CDR3 is TGTGCCAGCAGCAGTACCAAAAGCGGGAGGAGCGAGACCCAGTACTTC. Translating gives CASSSTKSGRSETQYF.

This rearrangement joins TRBV5-1 to TRBJ2-2; weak D call: TRBD1 (6 bases). V lost 2 bases to trimming and J lost 6 bases, with 17 bases between them. This CDR3 region has 16 residues. Per germline, CDR1 SGHRS and CDR2 YFSETQ. The CDR3 region has the DNA TGCGCCAGCAGCTTAAAAACAGGGAAGGAGGCCGGGGAGCTGTTTTTT. This encodes CASSLKTGKEAGELFF.

V gene TRBV6-2 or TRBV6-3 combines with J gene TRBJ2-3; 9 bases line up with TRBD2. The CDR3 runs to 16 residues. Germline-derived CDR1 and CDR2 are MNHEY and SVGEGT. The V segment lost 0 bases and the J segment 3 bases; nucleotides outside the gene matches: 4. The chain's CDR3 is CASSYSAGGPTDTQYF. The CDR3 coding sequence is TGTGCCAGCAGTTACTCGGCGGGAGGGCCGACAGATACGCAGTATTTT.

This chain links TRBV5-1 with TRBJ2-5; maybe TRBD1 (5 bases). The CDR3 spans 12 residues. Trimming removed 5 bases at V and 3 bases at J, with 8 bases between. The V gene's germline CDR1 is SGHRS and CDR2 YFSETQ. CDR3 in DNA: TGCGCCAGCAGTCAGGGCGAAGAGACCCAGTACTTC. This translates into CASSQGEETQYF.

V is TRBV7-2 and J is TRBJ1-2, with D uncertain. Germline CDR1 and CDR2: SGHTA and FQGNSA. The CDR3 covers 15 residues. Trimming shortened V by 3 bases and J by 3 bases, and 14 bases separated the two germline ends. The CDR3 nucleotides read TGTGCCAGCAGCTTTAGAGCGGAGCCGGACTATGGCTACACCTTC. This translates into CASSFRAEPDYGYTF.

This chain uses TRBV7-9 with TRBJ1-5, with D perhaps matching TRBD1 (6 bases). The CDR3 spans 13 residues. Deletions cut 5 bases from V and 4 bases from J, with 9 bases between. Germline V gene data show CDR1 as SEHNR and CDR2 as FQNEAQ (reference sequence). CDR3 residues: CASSRDRNQPQHF. CDR3 nucleotide sequence: TGTGCCAGCAGCCGAGACAGGAATCAGCCCCAGCATTTT. Supplemented by reference TRBV7-9 and TRBJ1-5, the full variable domain reads DTGVSQNPRHKITKRGQNVTFRCDPISEHNRLYWYRQTLGQGPEFLTYFQNEAQLEKSRLLSDRFSAERPKGSFSTLEIQRTEQGDSAMYLCASSRDRNQPQHFGDGTRLSIL.

This clone was seen only once. J is TRBJ2-3 and V is TRBV4-2; 7 bases align to TRBD2. Germline V gives CDR1 LGHNA, CDR2 YNFKEQ. The CDR3 is 16 amino acids. Losses at the gene ends were 1 base for V and 1 base for J; bases not matched to a gene: 5. The CDR3 DNA sequence: TGTGCCAGCAGCCAAGCCCGGGAGGAAGGCACAGATACGCAGTATTTT. It encodes CASSQAREEGTDTQYF.

CDR3 DNA sequence: TGTGCCAGCCACACCGGGACTAGCGGGAGGGCCGCTACGCAGTATTTT. This codes for CASHTGTSGRAATQYF. The V call is TRBV19, the J call TRBJ2-3, with TRBD2 identical over 16 bases. The germline CDR1 and CDR2 sequences are LNHDA and SQIVND (reference sequence). V shed 9 bases, J shed 8 bases, and the junction held 11 bases outside the gene matches. This CDR3 comprises 16 residues.

The V call is TRBV11-3, the J call TRBJ2-7; 10 bases fit TRBD2. The CDR3 runs to 16 residues. With 7 bases clipped from V and 3 bases from J, the junction kept 12 bases outside the gene matches. Germline V gene lookup returns CDR1 SGHNT and CDR2 YENEEA. Here the CDR3 reads CASTSGLAGGLYEQYF. The DNA for the CDR3 is TGTGCCAGCACCTCCGGATTAGCGGGAGGTCTCTACGAGCAGTACTTC. Combining the CDR3 with reference TRBV11-3 and TRBJ2-7 gives the whole variable domain EAGVVQSPRYKIIEKKQPVAFWCNPISGHNTLYWYLQNLGQGPELLIRYENEEAVDDSQLPKDRFSAERLKGVDSTLKIQPAELGDSAVYLCASTSGLAGGLYEQYFGPGTRLTVT.

This clone was counted only a few times. This chain uses TRBV18 with TRBJ2-3; D is ambiguous. CDR1 and CDR2 from the germline V gene are KGHSH and LQKENI. The CDR3 length is 13 residues. V lost 4 bases, J lost 4 bases, and 9 bases lay in between. Written as DNA, the CDR3 is TGTGCCAGCTCACTCTACGTAGCAGATACGCAGTATTTT. This sequence encodes CASSLYVADTQYF.

The chain employs TRBV6-1 and TRBJ2-1, with TRBD2 matching over 12 bases. V was clipped by 4 bases and J by 7 bases; unmatched bases: 17. The CDR3 contains 19 residues. Germline-derived CDR1 and CDR2 are MNHNS and SASEGT. The CDR3 bases are TGTGCCAGCAGTGCCTTCCAGGGGGAAACTAGCGGGAGGAAGAATGAGCAGTTCTTC. Translation: CASSAFQGETSGRKNEQFF.

This clone was seen ten or more times. This CDR3 is also generated by other DNA sequences in the sample. This chain joins TRBV12-3 or TRBV12-4 and TRBJ1-1; D unclear. The CDR3 contains 12 residues. Trimming took off 2 bases at V and 1 base at J, with 2 bases between the two ends. Here the CDR3 reads CASSLRNTEAFF. The CDR3 nucleotides read TGTGCCAGCAGTTTACGGAACACTGAAGCTTTCTTT.

This CDR3 reads CSASLPGLAGRQYF. DNA of the CDR3: TGCAGTGCTAGTCTCCCGGGACTAGCGGGGAGGCAGTACTTC. V and J are TRBV20-1 and TRBJ2-7, with TRBD2 identical over 13 bases. V lost 3 bases and J lost 9; bases outside the gene matches: 8. Germline assignment: CDR1 DFQATT and CDR2 SNEGSKA (reference sequence). This CDR3 region has 14 residues.

The chain links TRBV15 to TRBJ1-3, with D perhaps matching TRBD1 (5 bases). CDR3 length: 15 amino acids. Germline V CDR1 and CDR2: LNHNV, YYDKDF (reference sequence). Trimming shortened V by 5 bases and J by 4 bases, and 15 bases separated the two germline ends. The CDR3 sequence: CATSGRGLSGNTIYF. The CDR3 nucleotides are TGTGCCACCAGCGGGAGGGGCTTGTCCGGAAACACCATATATTTT.

V usage is TRBV27 and J usage is TRBJ2-7; 7 bases agree with TRBD1. The germline gives CDR1 MNHEY, CDR2 SMNVEV (reference sequence). The CDR3 spans 14 residues. V dropped 2 bases and J dropped 4; count of bases not matched to a gene: 5. This CDR3 reads CASSLKGQSYEQYF. The CDR3 DNA is TGTGCCAGCAGTTTAAAGGGACAGTCGTACGAGCAGTACTTC.

The chain couples TRBV7-9 to TRBJ2-1; D gene uncertain. Germline V CDR1 and CDR2: SEHNR, FQNEAQ (reference sequence). Trimming stripped 4 bases from V and 0 bases from J, with 7 bases between. The CDR3 extends over 14 amino acids. In DNA, the CDR3 is TGTGCCAGCAGCTCGGTTAGCTCCTACAATGAGCAGTTCTTC. It encodes CASSSVSSYNEQFF.

On this clone itself: This CDR3 is also generated by other DNA sequences in the sample. The gene calls are TRBV5-4 and TRBJ1-5; a possible D gene is TRBD1 (5 bases). This CDR3 comprises 14 residues. Trimming shortened V by 1 base and J by 5 bases, and 10 bases separated the two germline ends. Looked up from germline, CDR1 is SGHNT and CDR2 is YYREEE (reference sequence). CDR3 in DNA: TGTGCCAGCAGCTTGAGGGGTGTCGATCAGCCCCAGCATTTT. Its translation: CASSLRGVDQPQHF. Full variable domain (missing parts from reference TRBV5-4 and TRBJ1-5): ETGVTQSPTHLIKTRGQQVTLRCSSQSGHNTVSWYQQALGQGPQFIFQYYREEENGRGNFPPRFSGLQFPNYSSELNVNALELDDSALYLCASSLRGVDQPQHFGDGTRLSIL.

This chain joins TRBV6-6 and TRBJ2-3; possible D gene TRBD2, 5 bases. Germline CDR1 reads MNHNY; CDR2 reads SVGAGI (reference sequence). V shed 5 bases and J shed 3 bases, with 12 bases lying between them. The CDR3 runs to 14 residues. The CDR3 DNA reads TGTGCCAGCAGTGATCGAGGGTTTACAGATACGCAGTATTTT. This sequence encodes CASSDRGFTDTQYF.

The rearrangement links TRBV10-3 to TRBJ2-5; 13 bases are a match to TRBD2. This CDR3 has 20 residues. Germline CDR1 is ENHRY and CDR2 is SYGVKD. V shed 2 bases and J 1 base; nucleotides not matched to a gene: 13. The CDR3 DNA sequence: TGTGCCATCAGTGAGGGGTACGGGACTAGCGGGATTTCGGGCCAAGAGACCCAGTACTTC. This sequence encodes CAISEGYGTSGISGQETQYF.

This clone was seen only a few times. This chain connects TRBV24-1 to TRBJ1-1; TRBD1 might be the D (6 bases). The CDR3 is 14 residues long. The germline V gene encodes CDR1 KGHDR and CDR2 SFDVKD. Trimming removed 5 bases at V and 4 bases at J, with 13 bases between. In nucleotides, the CDR3 is TGTGCCACCAGTGCATCAGGGGTTGCCACTGAAGCTTTCTTT. Translating gives CATSASGVATEAFF.

Here the CDR3 reads CASTPSSGKFLTGELFF. For the CDR3, the DNA is TGTGCCAGTACCCCCTCGAGCGGGAAGTTTCTCACCGGGGAGCTGTTTTTT. The genes are TRBV19 and TRBJ2-2; 7 bases align to TRBD2. The V segment lost 7 bases and the J segment 4 bases; nucleotides outside the gene matches: 15. The CDR3 runs 17 residues. Germline V gene sequence: CDR1 LNHDA, CDR2 SQIVND (reference sequence).